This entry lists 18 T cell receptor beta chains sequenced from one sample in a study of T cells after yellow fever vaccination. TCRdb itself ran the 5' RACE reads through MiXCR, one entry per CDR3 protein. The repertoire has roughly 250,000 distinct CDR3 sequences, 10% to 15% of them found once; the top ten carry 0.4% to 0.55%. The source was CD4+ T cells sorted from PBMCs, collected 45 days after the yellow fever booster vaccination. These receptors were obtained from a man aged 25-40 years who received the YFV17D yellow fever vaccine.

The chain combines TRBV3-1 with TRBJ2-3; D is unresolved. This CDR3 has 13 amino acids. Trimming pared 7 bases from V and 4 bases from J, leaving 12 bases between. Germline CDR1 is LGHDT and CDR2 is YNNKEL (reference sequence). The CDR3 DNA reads TGTGCCAGCACCCAGCAGGTCTCAGATACGCAGTATTTT. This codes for CASTQQVSDTQYF.

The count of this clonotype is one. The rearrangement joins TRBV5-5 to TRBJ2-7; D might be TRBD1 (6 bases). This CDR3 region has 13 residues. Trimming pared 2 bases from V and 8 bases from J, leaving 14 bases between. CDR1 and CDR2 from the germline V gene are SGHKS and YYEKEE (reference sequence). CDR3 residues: CASSLSDSSKQYF. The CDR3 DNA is TGTGCCAGCAGCTTATCGGACAGTAGTAAGCAGTACTTC.

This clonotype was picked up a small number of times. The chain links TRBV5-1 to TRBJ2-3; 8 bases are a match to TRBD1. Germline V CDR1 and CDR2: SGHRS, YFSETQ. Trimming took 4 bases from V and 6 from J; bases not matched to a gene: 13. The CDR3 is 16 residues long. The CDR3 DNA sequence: TGCGCCAGCAGCACCGGGACAGGTGGTGTAGGGGATACGCAGTATTTT. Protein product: CASSTGTGGVGDTQYF.

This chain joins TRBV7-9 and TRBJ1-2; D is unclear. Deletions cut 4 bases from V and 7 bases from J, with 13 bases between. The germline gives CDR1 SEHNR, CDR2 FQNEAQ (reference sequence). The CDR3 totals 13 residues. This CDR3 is CASSSSSGGGYTF. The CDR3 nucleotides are TGTGCCAGCAGCTCGTCAAGCGGCGGTGGCTACACCTTC.

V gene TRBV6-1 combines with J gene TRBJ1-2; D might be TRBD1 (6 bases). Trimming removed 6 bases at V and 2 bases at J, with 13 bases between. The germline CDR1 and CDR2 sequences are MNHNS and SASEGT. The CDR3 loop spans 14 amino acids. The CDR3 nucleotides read TGTGCCAGCAGATCAACAGGGACCAACTATGGCTACACCTTC. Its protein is CASRSTGTNYGYTF.

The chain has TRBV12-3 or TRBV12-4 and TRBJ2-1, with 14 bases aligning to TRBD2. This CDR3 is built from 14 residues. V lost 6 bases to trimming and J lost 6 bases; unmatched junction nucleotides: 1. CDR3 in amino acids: CASRTSGRGNEQFF. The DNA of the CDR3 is TGTGCCAGCAGGACTAGCGGGAGGGGCAATGAGCAGTTCTTC.

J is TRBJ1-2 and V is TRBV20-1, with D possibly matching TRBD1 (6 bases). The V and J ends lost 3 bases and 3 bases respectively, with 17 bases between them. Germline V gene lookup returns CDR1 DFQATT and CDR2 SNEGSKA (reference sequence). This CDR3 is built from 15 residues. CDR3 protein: CSARTRDTSHYGYTF. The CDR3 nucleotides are TGCAGTGCTAGGACCCGGGACACCTCTCACTATGGCTACACCTTC.

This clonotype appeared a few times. CDR3 in DNA: TGTGCCAGCACGGATAACGGGGCTAGCTCCTACGAGCAGTACTTC. Amino acids: CASTDNGASSYEQYF. The rearrangement joins TRBV6-2 or TRBV6-3 to TRBJ2-7; either TRBD1 or TRBD2 may fit D (5 bases each). Germline V gene lookup returns CDR1 MNHEY and CDR2 SVGEGT. The CDR3 consists of 15 residues. The V end was cut by 7 bases, the J end by 0 bases, with 16 bases between.

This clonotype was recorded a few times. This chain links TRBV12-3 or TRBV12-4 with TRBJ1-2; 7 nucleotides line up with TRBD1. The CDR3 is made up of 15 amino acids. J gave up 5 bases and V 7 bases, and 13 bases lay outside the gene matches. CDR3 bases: TGTGCCAGCACCCCTGGACAGGCAGGGGTGTATGGCTACACCTTC. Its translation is CASTPGQAGVYGYTF.

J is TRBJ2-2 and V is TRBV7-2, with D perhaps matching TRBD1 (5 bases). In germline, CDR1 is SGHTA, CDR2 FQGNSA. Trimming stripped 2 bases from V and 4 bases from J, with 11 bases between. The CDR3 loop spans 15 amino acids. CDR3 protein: CASSLLGLGTGELFF. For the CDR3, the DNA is TGTGCCAGCAGCTTACTGGGGCTCGGCACCGGGGAGCTGTTTTTT.

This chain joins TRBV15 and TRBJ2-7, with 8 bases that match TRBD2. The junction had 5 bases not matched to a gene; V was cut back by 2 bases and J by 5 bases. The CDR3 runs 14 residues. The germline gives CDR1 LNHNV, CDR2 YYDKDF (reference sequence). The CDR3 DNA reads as TGTGCCACCAGCAGACCGGTACTAGCGGACGAGCAGTACTTC. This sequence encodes CATSRPVLADEQYF.

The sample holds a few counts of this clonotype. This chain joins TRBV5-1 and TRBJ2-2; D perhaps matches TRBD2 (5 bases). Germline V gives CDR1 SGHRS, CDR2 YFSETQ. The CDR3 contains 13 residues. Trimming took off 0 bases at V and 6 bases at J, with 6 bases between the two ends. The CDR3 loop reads CASSLGSAGELFF. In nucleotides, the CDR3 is TGCGCCAGCAGCTTGGGTAGCGCCGGGGAGCTGTTTTTT.

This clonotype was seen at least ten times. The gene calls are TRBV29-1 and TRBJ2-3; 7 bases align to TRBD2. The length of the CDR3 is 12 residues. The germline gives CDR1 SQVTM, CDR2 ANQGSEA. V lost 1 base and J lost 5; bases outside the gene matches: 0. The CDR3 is CSVEGGGDTQYF. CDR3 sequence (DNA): TGCAGCGTTGAAGGGGGGGGAGATACGCAGTATTTT.

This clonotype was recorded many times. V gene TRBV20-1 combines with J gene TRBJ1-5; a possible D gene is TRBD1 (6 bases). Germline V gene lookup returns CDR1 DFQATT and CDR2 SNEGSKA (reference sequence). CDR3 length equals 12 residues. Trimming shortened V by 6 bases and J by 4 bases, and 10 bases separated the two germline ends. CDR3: CSANRDNQPQHF. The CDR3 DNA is TGCAGTGCAAACAGGGATAATCAGCCCCAGCATTTT.

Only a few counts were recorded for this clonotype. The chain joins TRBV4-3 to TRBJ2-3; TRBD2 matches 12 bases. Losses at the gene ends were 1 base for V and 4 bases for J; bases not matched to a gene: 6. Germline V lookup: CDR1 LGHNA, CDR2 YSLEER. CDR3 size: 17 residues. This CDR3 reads CASSQGLTSGSSDTQYF. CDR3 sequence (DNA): TGCGCCAGCAGCCAAGGCCTGACTAGCGGGAGCTCAGATACGCAGTATTTT.

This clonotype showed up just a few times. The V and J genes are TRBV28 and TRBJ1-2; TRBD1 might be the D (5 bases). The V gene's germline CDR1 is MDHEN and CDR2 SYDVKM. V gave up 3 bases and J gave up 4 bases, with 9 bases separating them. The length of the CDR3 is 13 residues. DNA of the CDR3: TGTGCCAGCAGTTTTCGGGGCTCCTATGGCTACACCTTC. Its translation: CASSFRGSYGYTF.

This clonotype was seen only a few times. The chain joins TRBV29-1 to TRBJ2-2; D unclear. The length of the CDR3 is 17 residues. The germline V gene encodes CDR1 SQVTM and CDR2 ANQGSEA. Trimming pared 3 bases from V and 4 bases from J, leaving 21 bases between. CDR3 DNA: TGCAGCGTTGATGCTTCGCCGAACCGGGCCCGCACCGGGGAGCTGTTTTTT. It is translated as CSVDASPNRARTGELFF.

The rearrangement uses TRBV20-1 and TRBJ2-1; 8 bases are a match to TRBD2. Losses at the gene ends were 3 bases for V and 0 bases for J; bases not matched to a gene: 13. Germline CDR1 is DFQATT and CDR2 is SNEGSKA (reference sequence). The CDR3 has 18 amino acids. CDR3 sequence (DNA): TGCAGTGCTAGGAGCAGCGGGAGTGGGATTAGCTCCTACAATGAGCAGTTCTTC. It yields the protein CSARSSGSGISSYNEQFF.